The sequence of this T cell receptor (beta chain) was determined in a study of cytomegalovirus exposure and HLA in healthy donors. Across the study: Among the approximately 430 donors who were genotyped, over 70% fell in the genetic ancestry cluster that is associated with self-reported Caucasian donors.

Researchers ran the PCR with 60 Vbeta and 13 Jbeta primers. Produced via immunoSEQ multiplex PCR; TCRdb's table is partial and in-frame only. The sample includes some 96,000 clones, around 73% seen only once; the top ten take around 0.74%. What was sequenced was PBMCs. The receptor was derived from a woman in her fifties or sixties in good health and CMV-seronegative.

Here the CDR3 reads CASLRGYNEKLFF. CDR3 in DNA: TGTGCCAGCCTCCGGGGTTATAATGAAAAACTGTTTTTT. J is TRBJ1-4 and V is TRBV2; D remains ambiguous. The ends were cut back, 8 bases at V and 4 bases at J, with 11 bases in the middle. Germline V gene lookup returns CDR1 SNHLY and CDR2 FYNNEI. The CDR3 length is 13 residues. Drawing the rest from reference TRBV2 and TRBJ1-4, the complete variable domain is EPEVTQTPSHQVTQMGQEVILRCVPISNHLYFYWYRQILGQKVEFLVSFYNNEISEKSEIFDDQFSVERPDGSNFTLKIRSTKLEDSAMYFCASLRGYNEKLFFGSGTQLSVL.